This TCR beta chain comes out of a study of T cell repertoires in cytomegalovirus infection. Study details: Peptides in the study included HLA-C-restricted and HLA-B-restricted CMV epitopes. Shared public TCR beta signatures pointed to both CMV infection and a matching HLA type.

This clonotype was seen many times. Its antigen is undetermined. Overall study findings and caveats: What dominated the ex vivo response were HLA-C-restricted CMV-specific TCR beta clonotypes.

Germline assignment: CDR1 SGHTA and CDR2 FQGNSA. Deletions cut 5 bases from V and 6 bases from J, with 14 bases between. The CDR3 has 14 amino acids. TCRdb reprocessed the reads with MiXCR, giving one entry per CDR3 protein. The sample gives some 590,000 distinct CDR3 sequences, over 35% of which show up once; about half is in the top ten. The receptor comes from a human donor in good health (CMV status not recorded). Some clones in this sample may be carry-over from other donors' samples. This chain connects TRBV7-2 to TRBJ2-1; D ambiguous. The sample was cultured PBMCs, taken from culture after CMV antigen stimulation. The CDR3 region has the DNA TGTGCCAGCAGCCCTACCACTCAAATCAATGAGCAGTTCTTC. As protein: CASSPTTQINEQFF.